A single sample gave rise to the 23 T cell receptor delta chains below, sequenced in a study of γδ T cells in repeated Plasmodium falciparum infection. TCRdb re-called the multiplex PCR reads with CATT. In the table there are about 57,000 delta-chain clones, 1.7% of which are singletons. Gammadelta T cells were flow-sorted from PBMC into Vgamma9/Vdelta2+ and Vdelta2-negative populations for bulk analysis. Sample: gamma-delta T cells from blood. The origin of the receptors is a pool of human donors (malaria-infected and uninfected, not separated).

This clone was counted many times. The protein TCRdb lists belongs to a much larger clone and differs from this DNA's translation at residue 13, which points to a read error; the protein shown is made from the DNA. The rearrangement links TRDV1 to TRDJ1; no firm D call. Germline lookup yields CDR1 TSWWSYY and CDR2 QGS. The V and J ends lost 2 bases and 0 bases respectively, with 25 bases between them. The CDR3 covers 20 residues. CDR3 DNA sequence: TGTGCTCTTGGGGAAAGACAAACCCCAGGAGTACTTTTCCACACCGATAAACTCATCTTT. Amino acids: CALGERQTPGVLFHTDKLIF.

This clone was found a few times. A far larger clone is just one base off, so this is likely a read error. Other DNA variants within this sample encode the same CDR3. This chain joins TRDV3 and TRDJ1; 8 bases are a match to TRDD3. Trimming cost V 0 bases and J 0 bases; bases outside gene matches: 30. The CDR3 is 23 amino acids. Germline CDR1 is TVYSNPD and CDR2 is GDNSRS (reference sequence). The CDR3: CAFRGVRSGLQGGGLLYTDKLIF. Here the CDR3 DNA reads TGTGCCTTTAGAGGGGTTAGGTCGGGCCTGCAGGGTGGGGGATTACTGTACACCGATAAACTCATCTTT. Drawing the rest from reference TRDV3 and TRDJ1, the complete variable domain is CDKVTQSSPDQTVASGSEVVLLCTYDTVYSNPDLFWYRIRPDYSFQFVFYGDNSRSEGADFTQGRFSVKHILTQKAFHLVISPVRTEDSATYYCAFRGVRSGLQGGGLLYTDKLIFGKGTRVTVEP.

The table lists this clone with many counts. TCRdb records a much larger clone's protein for this DNA, with a difference at residue 12 that likely arises from a read error; the protein given is the translation of the DNA. The chain's CDR3 is CALGPRRWGIEELIF. CDR3 coding DNA: TGTGCTCTTGGGCCTCGACGGTGGGGAATCGAGGAACTCATCTTT. This chain links TRDV1 with TRDJ1, with D perhaps TRDD3 (5 bases). The ends were cut back, 5 bases at V and 9 bases at J, with 22 bases in the middle. The CDR3 totals 15 residues. Germline values: CDR1 TSWWSYY, CDR2 QGS.

Comments on this clone: The mismatch at residue 8 between this DNA's translation and the TCRdb protein of a much larger clone likely reflects a read error; the protein shown is translated from the DNA. J is TRDJ1 and V is TRDV1; 10 bases are shared with TRDD3. With V trimmed by 2 bases and J by 1 base, 28 bases remained unmatched. CDR3 size: 24 residues. Germline lookup yields CDR1 TSWWSYY and CDR2 QGS. CDR3 sequence: CALGELAYDTGGCRIRRGTDKLIF. CDR3 sequence (DNA): TGTGCTCTTGGGGAATTAGCCTACGATACTGGGGGATGCCGGATTAGGAGAGGCACCGATAAACTCATCTTT.

This clone was detected a few times. A read error is likely here: a far larger clone is one base away. Other nucleotide sequences from this sample produce the same CDR3. The gene calls are TRDV3 and TRDJ2; D possibly uses TRDD2 or TRDD3 (7 bases each). Germline assignment: CDR1 TVYSNPD and CDR2 GDNSRS (reference sequence). The CDR3 is 23 amino acids. The germline V and J ends were trimmed by 3 bases and 6 bases, with 44 bases remaining between them. As DNA, the CDR3 is TGTGCCTTCCGACTGATCAATTTGAGGGGGATTGGCCACTCCTTCCTCCTGGCAGCACAACTCTTCTTT. Its protein product is CAFRLINLRGIGHSFLLAAQLFF.

This clone has at least ten counts. V is TRDV2 and J is TRDJ1; TRDD3 matches at 9 bases. V shed 3 bases, J shed 3 bases, and the junction held 10 bases outside the gene matches. CDR3 length: 16 residues. Per the germline V gene, CDR1 is GEAIGNYY and CDR2 is EKD. CDR3 DNA sequence: TGTGCCTGTGACTTCCTACGGGGGGATACATCCGATAAACTCATCTTT. Translated: CACDFLRGDTSDKLIF.

This clone occurred many times. A far larger clone is one base from this, pointing to a likely read error. Within the sample, other DNA sequences also encode this same CDR3. The chain employs TRDV1 and TRDJ1; D is possibly TRDD3 (6 bases). V shed 2 bases and J shed 5 bases, with 18 bases lying between them. This CDR3 contains 16 residues. CDR1 is TSWWSYY and CDR2 is QGS in the germline V gene. The CDR3 here is CALGESGGGPTDKLIF. CDR3 nucleotide sequence: TGTGCTCTTGGGGAAAGTGGGGGGGGACCCACTGATAAACTCATCTTT.

Turning to this clone: The protein that TCRdb holds for this DNA derives from a much larger clone and differs from the translated DNA at residue 14, which likely indicates a read error; the protein shown here is translated from the DNA. V and J are TRDV1 and TRDJ1; no clear D gene. The J gene, left out of TCRdb, was set here by checking the DNA against germline. CDR1 and CDR2 (germline): TSWWSYY, QGS. Trimming pared 0 bases from V and 0 bases from J, leaving 32 bases between. The CDR3 covers 23 residues. CDR3 DNA sequence: TGTGCTCTTGGGGAACTGGGACTACGCCCTAACGTACTGAGGGCTATGTACACCGATAAACTCATCTTT. This sequence encodes CALGELGLRPNVLRAMYTDKLIF.

This clone was recorded a few times. The likely explanation is a read error, given a far larger clone one base away. This specimen includes other DNA sequences encoding the same CDR3. The rearrangement uses TRDV1 and TRDJ1; TRDD3 matches at 10 bases. Germline loops: CDR1 TSWWSYY, CDR2 QGS. The CDR3 is 20 amino acids. V shed 3 bases, J shed 0 bases, and the junction held 16 bases outside the gene matches. CDR3 bases: TGTGCTCTTGGGGAGGCTAGGAGACTGGGGGATCCTTGGTACACCGATAAACTCATCTTT. Its protein product is CALGEARRLGDPWYTDKLIF.

In regard to this clone: A far larger clone is one nucleotide away, so this likely arose from a read error. Other DNA sequences in the same sample also yield this CDR3. V is TRDV2 and J is TRDJ1, with 8 nucleotides matching TRDD3. The J gene is absent in TCRdb and was assigned here via DNA matching to germline. CDR3 length: 13 amino acids. The V gene's germline CDR1 is GEAIGNYY and CDR2 EKD. CDR3 sequence reads: CAAGGIGTDKLIF. The CDR3 nucleotides are TGTGCAGCTGGGGGAATTGGGACCGATAAACTCATCTTT.

To note about this clone: The protein TCRdb lists belongs to a much larger clone and differs from this DNA's translation at residue 12, which points to a read error; the protein shown is made from the DNA. The chain combines TRDV2 with TRDJ1, with TRDD2 identical over 9 bases. TCRdb offers no J gene call, so here the DNA was matched to germline to obtain one. The CDR3 has 19 residues. J lost 6 bases, V lost 3 bases, and 22 bases had no gene match. CDR1 is GEAIGNYY, CDR2 EKD, per germline. The CDR3: CACDGRPSYAGEYGNKLIF. The CDR3 nucleotides are TGTGCCTGTGACGGTCGGCCTTCCTACGCTGGGGAATACGGGAATAAACTCATCTTT.

This clone was found many times. A single base separates this from a much larger clone, so it may be a read error. Within the sample, other DNA sequences also encode this same CDR3. The chain couples TRDV1 to TRDJ1; D unresolved. Between the trimmed V and J ends, which lost 1 base and 2 bases, there was a span of 23 bases. Germline assignment: CDR1 TSWWSYY and CDR2 QGS. The CDR3 contains 19 residues. As DNA, the CDR3 is TGTGCTCTTGGGGAACCTTTTCCCCTCATATTGGGTCGGACCGATAAACTCATCTTT. Protein sequence: CALGEPFPLILGRTDKLIF.

The sample holds a few counts of this clone. The protein recorded in TCRdb matches a much larger clone and deviates from this DNA's translation at residue 11, suggesting a read error; the protein here is obtained by translating the DNA. The CDR3 bases are TGTGCTCTTGGGGAGCTTCCGAAGAGAGACAGTCTCATCTTT. Translation: CALGELPKRDSLIF. The chain recombines TRDV1 with TRDJ1; D is possibly TRDD2 (5 bases). This CDR3 has 14 amino acids. The V gene lost 3 bases and the J gene lost 11 bases, with 19 bases spanning the gap. Germline lookup yields CDR1 TSWWSYY and CDR2 QGS.

This clone turned up a few times. With only one base between it and a far larger clone, this is likely a read error. In the same sample, other DNA sequences code for this CDR3. The J gene is uncalled and the V gene is TRDV1; TRDD3 is taken as the D call from the table, unchecked against the DNA. This CDR3 is 21 amino acids long. Germline-derived CDR1 and CDR2 are TSWWSYY and QGS. The CDR3 nucleotides are TGTGCTCTTGGGGAACTCAAACCTTGCCGATTGATCCTAAAGTACACCGATAAACTCATTTTT. This codes for CALGELKPCRLILKYTDKLIF.

This clone turned up a few times. Translating this DNA gives a protein that differs at residue 8 from the TCRdb one, which belongs to a much larger clone; a read error is likely, and the protein shown is this translation. The V and J genes are TRDV1 and TRDJ1; 7 nucleotides match TRDD3. TCRdb supplies no J gene; here it was assigned by aligning the nucleotide sequence to germline. Germline CDR1 reads TSWWSYY; CDR2 reads QGS. The CDR3 extends over 19 amino acids. Trimming at V came to 4 bases and at J to 5 bases, leaving 22 bases not matched to a gene. The CDR3 coding sequence is TGTGCTCTTGGGGTCCATGTAGAGGGTGGGGGACCCGGCAGGGATAAACTCATCTTT. This gives the protein CALGVHVEGGGPGRDKLIF.

There are many counts of this clone. The TCRdb protein comes from a much larger clone and disagrees with this DNA's translation at residue 6, likely due to a read error; the protein given here is derived from the DNA. J is TRDJ1 and V is TRDV1; D is possibly TRDD3 (6 bases). Trimming cost V 1 base and J 4 bases, with 16 bases left between them. CDR3 length equals 16 residues. CDR1 is TSWWSYY, CDR2 QGS, per germline. In DNA form, the CDR3 reads TGTGCTCTTGGGGAACCAGGACACCGGGGGAGCGATAAACTCATCTTT. Protein sequence: CALGEPGHRGSDKLIF.

This clone was observed many times. This sequence is one base from a far larger clone and is likely a read error. Other DNA variants within this sample encode the same CDR3. The rearrangement joins TRDV1 to TRDJ1, with 13 bases matching TRDD3. CDR1 and CDR2 (germline): TSWWSYY, QGS. The ends lost 5 bases at V and 5 bases at J; junction bases unmatched: 32. This CDR3 spans 24 amino acids. DNA of the CDR3: TGTGCTCTTGGGCCTACGACCTTCGGTCGTACTGGGGGATACGCGTCTTTGGGGGGGGATAAACTCATCTTT. Translating it yields CALGPTTFGRTGGYASLGGDKLIF.

As regards this clone: Translating this DNA gives a protein that differs at residue 15 from the TCRdb one, which belongs to a much larger clone; a read error is likely, and the protein shown is this translation. The rearrangement joins TRDV1 to TRDJ1; D possibly corresponds to TRDD3 (6 bases). Matching the DNA to germline supplied the J gene, which TCRdb does not give. The germline CDR1 and CDR2 sequences are TSWWSYY and QGS. This CDR3 spans 20 amino acids. Between the trimmed V and J ends, which lost 5 bases and 3 bases, there was a span of 31 bases. The CDR3 spells CALGTIFAGGGYWYADKLIF. The CDR3 DNA follows: TGTGCTCTTGGGACCATCTTTGCCGGGGGAGGTTACTGGTACGCCGATAAACTCATCTTT.

By share, this clone counts as medium-sized. One end of the junction is discordant with germline, which a read error may explain. The sample contains more than one DNA sequence encoding this CDR3. V is TRDV1 and J is TRDJ1; weak D call: TRDD3 (5 bases). CDR1 TSWWSYY and CDR2 QGS come from the germline V gene. The length of the CDR3 is 16 residues. CDR3 sequence: CAIGELVLGRADKLIF. The CDR3 nucleotides read TGTGCTATTGGGGAACTTGTGCTAGGGAGGGCCGATAAACTCATCTTT.

This clone was observed at least ten times. This could be a read error, since a much larger clone is one nucleotide away. The identical CDR3 is also encoded by other nucleotide sequences in the sample. The J gene went uncalled, whereas the V gene is TRDV1; the D call in the table, TRDD3, was not verified against the DNA. The CDR3 is 21 residues long. Germline V lookup: CDR1 TSWWSYY, CDR2 QGS. CDR3 region: CALGEAFLLILGGLYTDKLIF. The DNA for the CDR3 is TGTGCTCTTGGGGAAGCCTTCCTCCTAATACTGGGGGGGTTGTACACCGATAAGCTCATCTTT.

Remarks on this clone: One base separates it from a far larger clone, so it is likely a read error. This sample includes further DNA sequences coding for the same CDR3. V usage is TRDV1 and J usage is TRDJ1; D is unresolved. TCRdb is silent on the J gene; assignment here came from matching the DNA to germline. CDR3 length equals 17 residues. Germline V CDR1 and CDR2: TSWWSYY, QGS. The CDR3 DNA sequence: TGTGCCCTCCGGTGGGTGTCCACGAAAAAGTACACCGATAAACTCATCTTT. Translated, it gives CALRWVSTKKYTDKLIF.

In this sample, this clone turned up a few times. The protein in TCRdb stems from a much larger clone and differs at residue 7 from this DNA's translation, likely a read error; here the protein is translated from the DNA. V gene TRDV1 combines with J gene TRDJ1; weak D call: TRDD3 (6 bases). This CDR3 has 22 residues. Trimming cost V 1 base and J 0 bases, with 30 bases left between them. Germline CDR1 TSWWSYY, CDR2 QGS. This CDR3 reads CALGEPLRRDTRTPFHTDKLIF. CDR3 coding DNA: TGTGCTCTTGGGGAACCTCTGAGAAGAGATACGCGGACACCATTCCACACCGATAAACTCATCTTT.

This clone was counted between two and nine times. For this DNA, TCRdb reports the protein of a much larger clone, which diverges at residue 15, most likely from a read error; the protein presented here is translated directly from the DNA. This rearrangement joins TRDV1 to TRDJ1, with a possible D match to TRDD3 (5 bases). Here the J gene came from matching the DNA to germline, since TCRdb omits it. CDR3 length: 23 amino acids. V lost 4 bases, J lost 1 base, and 37 bases lay in between. Looked up from germline, CDR1 is TSWWSYY and CDR2 is QGS. The CDR3 DNA is TGTGCTCTTGGGGTCCGTAGGGGGGCGGCCCAAGAGGCGTATGCTGTCCTCACCGATAAACTCATCTTT. Translated: CALGVRRGAAQEAYAVLTDKLIF.